Following are 20 T cell receptor beta chains from one sample sequenced in a study of STAT5B mutations in CD4+ large granular lymphocyte leukemia. Some clones are missing from TCRdb's copy, which holds only in-frame ones; the method was immunoSEQ multiplex PCR. The sample carries 30,000 to 35,000 clones, more than 70% recorded once. The sample taken for sequencing was CD4+ T cells from blood buffy coats. All receptors derive from a human donor in good health.

This chain uses TRBV4-1 with TRBJ2-7; a weak D match, TRBD2 (7 bases). This CDR3 contains 14 residues. The V end was cut by 4 bases, the J end by 6 bases, with 16 bases between. The germline gives CDR1 MGHRA, CDR2 YSYEKL. In nucleotides, the CDR3 is TGCGCCAGCAGCCCCTCTGGCGGGGGCGCCGAGCAGTACTTC. This sequence encodes CASSPSGGGAEQYF.

The V and J genes are TRBV5-1 and TRBJ1-1; a possible D gene is TRBD1 (5 bases). The CDR3 is 15 amino acids. Trimming took off 4 bases at V and 6 bases at J, with 19 bases between the two ends. Germline CDR1 is SGHRS and CDR2 is YFSETQ. CDR3 in DNA: TGCGCCAGCAGCCCTAGACAGTCTACCCCCTCTGAAGCTTTCTTT. Protein: CASSPRQSTPSEAFF.

The V call is TRBV18, the J call TRBJ2-7; 8 nucleotides match TRBD2. J lost 5 bases, V lost 6 bases, and 12 bases had no gene match. The CDR3 covers 15 residues. Looked up from germline, CDR1 is KGHSH and CDR2 is LQKENI. The DNA for the CDR3 is TGTGCCAGCTCGTCGGGACAAGCGGGAGTCCACGAGCAGTACTTC. It yields the protein CASSSGQAGVHEQYF. Full variable domain (outside the CDR3, taken from reference TRBV18 and TRBJ2-7): NAGVMQNPRHLVRRRGQEARLRCSPMKGHSHVYWYRQLPEEGLKFMVYLQKENIIDESGMPKERFSAEFPKEGPSILRIQQVVRGDSAAYFCASSSGQAGVHEQYFGPGTRLTVT.

The chain recombines TRBV27 with TRBJ2-3; D is uncertain. This CDR3 spans 14 amino acids. The V end lost 7 bases, the J end lost 2 bases, and 13 bases lay between the germline ends. CDR1 is MNHEY and CDR2 is SMNVEV in the germline V gene (reference sequence). CDR3 sequence reads: CASTDQNPTDTQYF. The CDR3 coding sequence is TGTGCCAGCACCGATCAGAACCCCACAGATACGCAGTATTTT.

The chain recombines TRBV18 with TRBJ2-3, with 11 nucleotides matching TRBD2. The CDR3 has 19 residues. V was clipped by 1 base and J by 0 bases; unmatched bases: 9. CDR1 KGHSH and CDR2 LQKENI come from the germline V gene. Here the CDR3 DNA reads TGTGCCAGCTCACCACAGACACTAGCGGGGGACACTAGCACAGATACGCAGTATTTT. Translating gives CASSPQTLAGDTSTDTQYF.

The chain has TRBV14 and TRBJ2-1, with unresolved D. CDR1 SGHDN and CDR2 FVKESK come from the germline V gene. CDR3 size: 13 residues. Trimming pared 5 bases from V and 1 base from J, leaving 6 bases between. The CDR3 spells CASSGRSYNEQFF. The CDR3 bases are TGTGCCAGCAGCGGCCGGTCCTACAATGAGCAGTTCTTC.

The rearrangement joins TRBV6-5 to TRBJ2-3; D uncertain. Looked up from germline, CDR1 is MNHEY and CDR2 is SVGAGI. This CDR3 contains 15 residues. V shed 7 bases and J shed 2 bases, with 16 bases lying between them. The CDR3 here is CASIPRRTDTDTQYF. The CDR3 region has the DNA TGTGCCAGCATCCCGAGAAGGACGGACACAGATACGCAGTATTTT.

With respect to this clone: Germline and junction disagree at one end, which may indicate a read error. The sample carries other DNA sequences with the same CDR3. This chain links TRBV5-6 with TRBJ1-2; TRBD1 matches 8 bases. This CDR3 contains 14 residues. Germline CDR1 is SGHDT and CDR2 is YYEEEE. The CDR3 nucleotides read TGTGCCAGCAGCTCCAGGGGGCTTGACTACGGCTACACCTTC. Translating it yields CASSSRGLDYGYTF.

The chain links TRBV30 to TRBJ2-7, with a possible D match to TRBD1 (5 bases). Germline CDR1 GTSNPN, CDR2 SVGIG (reference sequence). The CDR3 has 13 amino acids. V lost 4 bases to trimming and J lost 3 bases, with 13 bases between them. CDR3 bases: TGTGCCTGGACCGACAGTTTCCTCTACGAGCAGTACTTC. Encoded protein: CAWTDSFLYEQYF.

This chain joins TRBV2 and TRBJ1-5, with D hard to call. Trimming stripped 7 bases from V and 4 bases from J, with 11 bases between. Germline loops: CDR1 SNHLY, CDR2 FYNNEI. The CDR3 is 13 amino acids. Written as DNA, the CDR3 is TGTGCCAGCACCCCCGAGCTGAATCAGCCCCAGCATTTT. This translates into CASTPELNQPQHF.

This chain joins TRBV4-1 and TRBJ1-5; D gene uncertain. CDR3 size: 14 residues. The germline CDR1 and CDR2 sequences are MGHRA and YSYEKL. V lost 0 bases, J lost 3 bases, and 6 bases lay in between. The CDR3 loop reads CASSQDSNNQPQHF. The DNA for the CDR3 is TGCGCCAGCAGCCAAGATTCTAACAATCAGCCCCAGCATTTT.

CDR3 sequence (DNA): TGTGCCAGTAGCAAGTCAACTGAAGCTTTCTTT. This sequence encodes CASSKSTEAFF. V is TRBV19 and J is TRBJ1-1, with no clear D. Germline loops: CDR1 LNHDA, CDR2 SQIVND (reference sequence). V gave up 6 bases and J gave up 5 bases, with 7 bases separating them. The CDR3 spans 11 residues. The variable domain in full, with the rest retrieved from reference TRBV19 and TRBJ1-1, is DGGITQSPKYLFRKEGQNVTLSCEQNLNHDAMYWYRQDPGQGLRLIYYSQIVNDFQKGDIAEGYSVSREKKESFPLTVTSAQKNPTAFYLCASSKSTEAFFGQGTRLTVV.

This rearrangement joins TRBV18 to TRBJ2-5; D gene uncertain. This CDR3 contains 12 residues. The germline CDR1 and CDR2 sequences are KGHSH and LQKENI. V lost 2 bases to trimming and J lost 4 bases, with 5 bases between them. The CDR3 reads CASSPKGETQYF. The CDR3 DNA sequence: TGTGCCAGCTCACCAAAGGGAGAGACCCAGTACTTC.

The V gene is TRBV6-5, the J gene TRBJ2-3, with TRBD1 as a possible D gene (5 bases). The CDR3 has 14 residues. The V and J ends lost 4 bases and 3 bases respectively, with 11 bases between them. CDR1 MNHEY and CDR2 SVGAGI come from the germline V gene. CDR3 bases: TGTGCCAGCAGTTTGGTTCAGGGAACAGATACGCAGTATTTT. Translated: CASSLVQGTDTQYF.

The chain links TRBV2 to TRBJ1-5; no definite D call. Germline V lookup: CDR1 SNHLY, CDR2 FYNNEI. Trimming cost V 9 bases and J 0 bases, with 12 bases left between them. CDR3 size: 14 residues. The CDR3 region is CASATWFSNQPQHF. In nucleotides, the CDR3 is TGTGCCAGTGCTACTTGGTTTAGCAATCAGCCCCAGCATTTT. The whole variable domain, filled in from reference TRBV2 and TRBJ1-5, reads EPEVTQTPSHQVTQMGQEVILRCVPISNHLYFYWYRQILGQKVEFLVSFYNNEISEKSEIFDDQFSVERPDGSNFTLKIRSTKLEDSAMYFCASATWFSNQPQHFGDGTRLSIL.

This chain connects TRBV5-1 to TRBJ1-3; D perhaps matches TRBD1 (5 bases). Germline assignment: CDR1 SGHRS and CDR2 YFSETQ. The V end was cut by 3 bases, the J end by 0 bases, with 13 bases between. The CDR3 has 16 amino acids. The CDR3 reads CASSWGGGLSGNTIYF. The DNA for the CDR3 is TGCGCCAGCAGCTGGGGGGGTGGACTCTCTGGAAACACCATATATTTT.

In this sample, this clone turned up a few times. The genes are TRBV4-1 and TRBJ2-3, with 9 nucleotides matching TRBD2. The V and J ends lost 4 bases and 8 bases, in that order; junction bases with no gene match: 16. Germline V gene data show CDR1 as MGHRA and CDR2 as YSYEKL. The CDR3 sequence is 17 residues long. CDR3 loop: CASSLLPGGGAGGTQYF. CDR3 nucleotides: TGCGCCAGCAGCCTTCTCCCGGGCGGGGGGGCAGGAGGTACGCAGTATTTT.

The rearrangement links TRBV7-8 to TRBJ2-5, with D hard to call. V was cut by 5 bases and J by 2 bases, with 18 bases left in between. The CDR3 is 16 amino acids. Germline lookup yields CDR1 SGHVS and CDR2 FQNEAQ. The CDR3 DNA follows: TGTGCCAGCAGCGACGGGTCTCGGCAGATACAAGAGACCCAGTACTTC. It yields the protein CASSDGSRQIQETQYF.

The chain joins TRBV7-3 to TRBJ2-1; the D is unclear. This CDR3 has 13 residues. Germline loops: CDR1 SGHTA, CDR2 FQGTGA. Trimming stripped 5 bases from V and 8 bases from J, with 13 bases between. The chain's CDR3 is CASSPFGVDEQFF. The CDR3 DNA is TGTGCCAGCAGCCCATTTGGGGTAGATGAGCAGTTCTTC.

The chain links TRBV2 to TRBJ2-5; 8 bases align to TRBD2. The CDR3 has 13 amino acids. Germline V gene lookup returns CDR1 SNHLY and CDR2 FYNNEI. V shed 6 bases and J 7 bases; nucleotides not matched to a gene: 7. The CDR3 is CASSGGGMGTQYF. The CDR3 bases are TGTGCCAGCAGCGGGGGGGGCATGGGGACCCAGTACTTC.